This entry is about one T cell receptor beta chain. Its target is not known. The germline gene is not matched at one end of the junction; a read error may be the cause. The sample belongs to a study of T cells after yellow fever vaccination. Study-level points and caveats: A large majority of primary-vaccination clones showed up again after the booster (approximately 96% CD4, around 90% CD8).

TCRdb ran MiXCR on the 5' RACE reads and lists one entry per CDR3 protein. The repertoire holds about 340,000 distinct CDR3 sequences, 9.5% to 15% seen once, with roughly 3% in the top ten. The TCR originated in a man younger than 35 who received the YFV17D yellow fever vaccine. Sequences were derived from CD4+ T cells sorted from PBMCs, sampled 15 days after the yellow fever booster vaccination.

The CDR3 spells CASSPRTSGAGEVFF. The CDR3 bases are TGCGCCAGCAGCCCTAGGACTAGCGGGGCTGGGGAGGTGTTTTTT. The V call is TRBV4-3, the J call TRBJ2-2, with 12 positions matching TRBD2. CDR1 LGHNA and CDR2 YSLEER come from the germline V gene. The CDR3 extends over 15 amino acids.